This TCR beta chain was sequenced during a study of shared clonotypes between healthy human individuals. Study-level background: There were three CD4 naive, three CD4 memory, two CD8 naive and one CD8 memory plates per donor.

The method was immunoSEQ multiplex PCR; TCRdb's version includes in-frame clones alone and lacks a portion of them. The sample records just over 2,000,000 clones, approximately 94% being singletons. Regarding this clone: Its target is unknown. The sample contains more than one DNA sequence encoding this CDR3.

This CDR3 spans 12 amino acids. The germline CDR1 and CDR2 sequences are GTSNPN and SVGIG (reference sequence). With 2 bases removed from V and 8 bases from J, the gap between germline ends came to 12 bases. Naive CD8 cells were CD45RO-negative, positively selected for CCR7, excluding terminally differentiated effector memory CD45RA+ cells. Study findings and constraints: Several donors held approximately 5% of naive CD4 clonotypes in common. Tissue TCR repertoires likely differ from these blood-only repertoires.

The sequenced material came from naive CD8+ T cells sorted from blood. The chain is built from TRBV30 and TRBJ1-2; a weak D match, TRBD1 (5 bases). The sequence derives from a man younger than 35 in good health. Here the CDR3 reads CAWSRQGDGYTF. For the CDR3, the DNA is TGTGCCTGGAGTAGGCAGGGAGACGGCTACACCTTC.